This TCR beta chain originates from a study of blood T cell repertoires in COVID-19 (dated by TCRdb to the early 2020s). A note on the overall study: Samples from collaborators originated in the United States, Italy and Spain and spanned both the acute and convalescent phases of COVID-19. The material from the prospective study consisted of cDNA or gDNA derived from T cells, B-cell-depleted T cells, or PBMCs. Where available, HLA class I and class II types were obtained from metadata supplied by the sample provider rather than from assay-based typing. The dataset comprised deeply sampled blood TCRbeta repertoires from subjects exposed to, actively infected with, or recovered from COVID-19. The repertoires were released in a freely available public database intended as a resource for research on the immune response to SARS-CoV-2. Samples came from the ongoing ImmuneRACE study (first 160 participants) plus 1,254 subjects from 6 global collaborators. A de-identified subject ID, COVID-19 status, age in years and sex were almost always included in the sample metadata. The investigation overall reported the following: How much clinical and demographic metadata was included differed by source and by participant, and the metadata was provided uncurated.

Collaborating institutions collected whole blood in K2EDTA tubes following their own protocols. Collaborator samples were shipped for TCRbeta analysis as frozen whole blood, isolated PBMCs, or DNA extracted from either sample type. For this clone: The clone's antigen remains unknown. No per-base quality is available; no much larger clone lies one base away.

TCRbeta CDR3 regions were amplified from genomic DNA using the immunoSEQ Assay, a bias-controlled multiplex PCR. Per the authors' processing: The number of nucleated cells in each sample was estimated from the amplification of reference gene primers within the assay. Sequence reads were collapsed and filtered to measure the absolute abundance of every unique TCRbeta CDR3 rearrangement. For each sample, productive Simpson clonality was calculated as the square root of Simpson's diversity index across productive rearrangements. Entries here come from immuneACCESS through TCRdb and include only in-frame sequences with V and J called. Some clones fail to appear in such tables; in the studies checked, an unresolved V gene covers under half of the shortfall, and the cause of the remainder is unknown. The DNA gave D and trimming, while V, J and clone size come from that table. Counted in this sample were about 210,000 clones; approximately 82% of them appeared once. The top ten constitute less than 3.5% of the sample.

The germline V gene gives CDR1 as MNHEY and CDR2 as SVGAGI. V and J lose 5 bases and 1 base, and a span of 9 bases separates them. Spanning cysteine to phenylalanine, the CDR3 consists of 14 amino acids. The DNA shown is the 42-base CDR3, in frame from base 1. The sequence is built from TRBV6-5 and TRBJ1-3; tentative D gene TRBD1, with 5 bases matching. The source of this sequence is a middle-aged man with active or convalescent COVID-19. Sequencing used peripheral blood. The CDR3 region: CASSRQRSGNTIYF. The DNA sequence is given as TGTGCCAGCAGTCGACAGCGTTCTGGAAACACCATATATTTT.